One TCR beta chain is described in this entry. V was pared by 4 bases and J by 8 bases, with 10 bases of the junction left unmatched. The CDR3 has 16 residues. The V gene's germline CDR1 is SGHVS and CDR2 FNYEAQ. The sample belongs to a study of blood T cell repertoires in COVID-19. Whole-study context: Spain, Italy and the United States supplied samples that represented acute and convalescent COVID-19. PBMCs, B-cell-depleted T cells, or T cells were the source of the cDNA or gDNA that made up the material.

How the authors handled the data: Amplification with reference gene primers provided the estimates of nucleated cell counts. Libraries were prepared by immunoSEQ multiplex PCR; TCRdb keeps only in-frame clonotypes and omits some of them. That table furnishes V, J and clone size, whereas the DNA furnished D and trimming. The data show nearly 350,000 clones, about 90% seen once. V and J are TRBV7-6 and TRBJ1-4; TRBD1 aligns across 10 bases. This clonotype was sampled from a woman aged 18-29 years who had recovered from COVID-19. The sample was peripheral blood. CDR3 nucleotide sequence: TGTGCCAGCAGCTCAAGCAGCGGGACAGGGGAAGAAAAACTGTTTTTT. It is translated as CASSSSSGTGEEKLFF.